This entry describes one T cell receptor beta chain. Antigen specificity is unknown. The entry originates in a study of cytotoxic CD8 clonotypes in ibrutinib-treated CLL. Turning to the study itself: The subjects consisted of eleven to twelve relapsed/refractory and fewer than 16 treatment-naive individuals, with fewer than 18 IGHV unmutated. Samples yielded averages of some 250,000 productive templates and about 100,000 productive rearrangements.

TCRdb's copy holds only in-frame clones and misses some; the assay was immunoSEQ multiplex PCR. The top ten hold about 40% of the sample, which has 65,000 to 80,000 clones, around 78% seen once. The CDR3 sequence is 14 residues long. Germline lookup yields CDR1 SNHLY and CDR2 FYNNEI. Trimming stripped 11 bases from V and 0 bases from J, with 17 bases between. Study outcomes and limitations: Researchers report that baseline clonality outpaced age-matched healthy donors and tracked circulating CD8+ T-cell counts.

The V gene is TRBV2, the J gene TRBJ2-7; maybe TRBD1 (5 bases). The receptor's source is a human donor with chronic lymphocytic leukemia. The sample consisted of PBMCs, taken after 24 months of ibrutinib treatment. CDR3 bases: TGTGCCGGGGCCAGCGCAGGCTACTCCTACGAGCAGTACTTC. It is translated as CAGASAGYSYEQYF.